These 9 T cell receptor beta chains were sequenced from one sample in a study of blood T cells in healthy people across ages. The use of a sample-barcoded 5' primer and a J-beta primer mix characterized a second PCR of about 7 to 12 cycles. TCRdb itself ran the 5' RACE reads through MiXCR, one entry per CDR3 protein. The sample shows hundreds of thousands of distinct CDR3 sequences, approximately 59% of them seen only once. The sequencing sample was made of blood. These receptors all stem from a man between 60 and 70 years old in good health.

Only one count was recorded for this clonotype. This may be a read error: a much more frequent sequence differs by one nucleotide. The rearrangement links TRBV5-1 to TRBJ2-1; weak D call: TRBD2 (7 bases). Matching the DNA end better, TRBJ2-7 makes the J call doubtful. Germline V gene data show CDR1 as SGHRS and CDR2 as YFSETQ. This CDR3 spans 16 amino acids. The CDR3 protein is CASSLAGGRINNEQYF. Here the CDR3 DNA reads TGCGCCAGCAGCTTGGCGGGGGGCCGGATCAACAATGAGCAGTACTTC.

This chain links TRBV5-1 with TRBJ1-2; possibly TRBD1 for D (5 bases). Between the trimmed V and J ends, which lost 0 bases and 4 bases, there was a span of 13 bases. The CDR3 consists of 15 residues. The germline gives CDR1 SGHRS, CDR2 YFSETQ. CDR3 amino acids: CASSLDLSGTYGYTF. CDR3 sequence (DNA): TGCGCCAGCAGCTTGGATCTCTCAGGGACCTATGGCTACACCTTC.

The chain is built from TRBV5-1 and TRBJ1-2; a possible D gene is TRBD1 (5 bases). The CDR3 runs 15 residues. Looked up from germline, CDR1 is SGHRS and CDR2 is YFSETQ. V lost 4 bases to trimming and J lost 6 bases, with 19 bases between them. The CDR3 region is CASSTWEAGWNGYTF. CDR3 sequence (DNA): TGCGCCAGCAGCACATGGGAGGCAGGGTGGAATGGCTACACCTTC.

The sample holds one count of this clonotype. The chain links TRBV9 to TRBJ1-2, with no clear D. The germline V gene has CDR1 SGDLS and CDR2 YYNGEE. V dropped 0 bases and J dropped 2 bases, with 11 bases sitting between them. The CDR3 is 15 residues long. Here the CDR3 reads CASSVAPDGNYGYTF. For the CDR3, the DNA is TGTGCCAGCAGCGTAGCTCCAGACGGGAACTATGGCTACACCTTC. The full variable domain, in which reference TRBV9 and TRBJ1-2 provide the parts outside the CDR3, is DSGVTQTPKHLITATGQRVTLRCSPRSGDLSVYWYQQSLDQGLQFLIQYYNGEERAKGNILERFSAQQFPDLHSELNLSSLELGDSALYFCASSVAPDGNYGYTFGSGTRLTVV.

The chain carries TRBV20-1 and TRBJ2-7, with D possibly being TRBD1 or TRBD2 (5 bases each). V lost 2 bases and J 2 bases, leaving 10 bases between the germline ends. Germline-derived CDR1 and CDR2 are DFQATT and SNEGSKA (reference sequence). This CDR3 region has 13 residues. The CDR3 protein is CSARRWGTYEQYF. The CDR3 nucleotides are TGCAGTGCTAGACGGTGGGGGACCTACGAGCAGTACTTC.

This chain links TRBV2 with TRBJ2-5; possible D gene TRBD1, 5 bases. Germline CDR1 and CDR2: SNHLY and FYNNEI. The CDR3 covers 16 residues. Deletions cut 3 bases from V and 4 bases from J, with 18 bases between. The CDR3 coding sequence is TGTGCCAGCAGTGAGGGTCAATGGGGCACAGGAGAGACCCAGTACTTC. Translated: CASSEGQWGTGETQYF.

The chain combines TRBV6-5 with TRBJ2-7, with TRBD2 identical over 7 bases. V was pared by 5 bases and J by 2 bases, with 9 bases of the junction left unmatched. Germline lookup yields CDR1 MNHEY and CDR2 SVGAGI. The CDR3 length is 15 residues. The DNA of the CDR3 is TGTGCCAGCAGTCACCGGGGGAGGGCCACCTACGAGCAGTACTTC. This translates into CASSHRGRATYEQYF.

The chain combines TRBV5-1 with TRBJ2-1; maybe TRBD1 (5 bases). The CDR3 contains 15 residues. Trimming took 3 bases from V and 8 from J, leaving 18 bases between them. The germline CDR1 and CDR2 sequences are SGHRS and YFSETQ. The chain's CDR3 is CASSSGRGANDEQFF. CDR3 coding DNA: TGCGCCAGCAGCTCGGGCCGTGGGGCCAATGATGAGCAGTTCTTC.

The chain is built from TRBV6-6 and TRBJ1-5; TRBD1 matches 7 bases. This CDR3 region has 16 residues. Trimming took 7 bases from V and 0 from J; bases not matched to a gene: 9. Germline V gene data show CDR1 as MNHNY and CDR2 as SVGAGI (reference sequence). The CDR3 region is CASKPGQESSNQPQHF. Written as DNA, the CDR3 is TGTGCCAGCAAACCCGGACAGGAAAGTAGCAATCAGCCCCAGCATTTT.